This T cell receptor beta chain stems from a study of cytomegalovirus exposure and HLA in healthy donors. Study-wide background: A subsequent analysis reported that the 120 or so validation repertoires were produced on the same platform that had also been used for the roughly 670 first-cohort repertoires.

The study, taken as a whole, reports: Specific recognition of CMV antigens was confirmed in vitro for a few chains (all CMV-associated).

J gave up 8 bases and V 7 bases, and 6 bases lay outside the gene matches. Germline-derived CDR1 and CDR2 are MNHNS and SASEGT. The CDR3 spans 14 residues. Here immunoSEQ multiplex PCR was the method, and the copy in TCRdb shows in-frame clones only, minus some. The sample has more than 250,000 clones; less than 95% are singletons. As for this clone: The antigen is undetermined.

The rearrangement uses TRBV6-1 and TRBJ2-2; 11 bases match TRBD2. The receptor was derived from a woman under 40 in good health and CMV-seronegative. The source material was PBMCs. The CDR3 here is CASIQLAGDGELFF. In DNA form, the CDR3 reads TGTGCCAGCATCCAACTAGCGGGGGATGGGGAGCTGTTTTTT.